This TCR beta chain was recorded in a study of blood T cells in healthy people across ages (dated by TCRdb to between 2014 and 2017). As for the study more broadly: In model experiments, roughly one uniquely barcoded TCR beta cDNA molecule per two T cells was captured by template switching. The donors were split into four age groups: young (average 16 years), middle-aged (39), aged (more than 55) and long-lived (approximately 80). Age-related changes in TCR beta repertoire diversity were measured in the study by deep sequencing normalized with unique cDNA molecular identifiers. For two donors (one aged 18 to 30 and one aged 80 or older), the study analyzed two additional independent replicas of 1 million unique cDNA reads from the same blood draw. To avoid experimental bias, donors of different ages were distributed randomly across sequencing lanes. What the research found in general, with its limitations: The long-lived group showed more naive CD4+ T cells, fewer expanded clones and increased TCR diversity than the aged group, suggesting age selection. Observed TCR beta diversity per million T cells fell roughly linearly with age, and a significant reduction was already apparent by age about 43. The CMV infection status of donors was not known, potentially confounding age-related changes in expanded clonotypes. The percentage of naive T cells measured by flow cytometry correlated strongly with observed TCR beta diversity. Total diversity estimates from one million sequenced T cells were considered lower bounds and underestimates. Since profiling was done on bulk unsorted PBMCs, naive and antigen-experienced compartments could not be conclusively compared.

As concerns this clonotype: Its specific antigen is unknown. Qualities for individual bases were not recorded, and no much larger clone is one base off.

The receptor library was made with 5' RACE. These reads were obtained on an Illumina HiSeq 2500. A second PCR of about 7 to 12 cycles was performed with a sample-barcoded 5' primer and a J-beta primer mix. A template-switch 5' adaptor carrying 12 random nucleotides introduced a unique molecular identifier onto each TCR beta cDNA molecule. At least 2.5 million CDR3-containing paired-end reads were obtained from each sample. All of the RNA was converted into first-strand cDNA using the Mint cDNA synthesis kit, with a TRBC-specific oligonucleotide serving as the primer. Following uracil-DNA glycosylase treatment, a first 18-cycle PCR with universal primers M1SS and BC2_uni_R was performed on all cDNA. Under the source paper's analysis protocol: For normalization, 1 million high-quality reads, each with a distinct molecular identifier, were randomly selected from each sample. Instead of being binned into consensus sequences, reads that shared molecular identifiers were thrown out. CDR3 identification, clonotype clustering and error correction used MiTCR with a Q25 quality threshold and the strictest error-elimination algorithm. Lower-bound total TCR beta diversity was estimated with a nonparametric unseen species model using Euler transformation. In-frame beta chains were kept once TCRdb had trimmed the public reads at Q25 with fastp and called clones with MiXCR. Records with the same CDR3 protein are collapsed into one entry carrying the most frequent genes and DNA. TCRdb assigned the V and J calls; the authors' analysis was not used. Across this sample there are about 780,000 distinct CDR3 sequences, with roughly 46% seen only once. The top ten clonotypes cover roughly 20% of the sample.

Donors were 39 systemically healthy Caucasian individuals from Russia aged roughly 6 to 95 years. Each donor gave ten milliliters of peripheral blood, drawn into EDTA-treated Vacutainer tubes. Ficoll-Paque density-gradient centrifugation was used to isolate PBMCs, with at least 6.5 million per sample. Total RNA was extracted from PBMCs with Trizol reagent, with at least 6 micrograms obtained per sample. The percentages of naive CD45RAhigh/CD27high T cells were determined by flow cytometry on a PBMC aliquot from every donor. The CDR3 starts with the cysteine, ends with the phenylalanine, and has 12 residues. Only the CDR3 DNA is retained, 36 bases long and in frame from the first base. V was cut back by 8 bases and J by 11 bases, leaving a gap of 18 bases between them.

The receptor's source is an elderly man in good health. Sequenced input: blood. The chain links TRBV12-3 or TRBV12-4 with TRBJ2-5; the D gene is possibly TRBD1 or TRBD2, with 5 bases matching each. This receptor carries the CDR3 CASSSRVGEQYF. The DNA sequence is as follows: TGTGCCAGCTCGTCCAGGGTCGGGGAGCAGTACTTC.